Following are 13 T cell receptor beta chains from one sample sequenced in a study of T cell changes during pregnancy in multiple sclerosis (dated by TCRdb to about 2019). The receptor library was made with the immunoSEQ multiplex PCR assay. This is the immuneACCESS table as TCRdb keeps it, with only in-frame sequences that have V and J called. A part of the clones is gone; compared with another copy, unresolved V genes explain less than half, and the rest is unexplained. The sample includes about 61,000 clones, with roughly 93% observed a single time. 2% to 3% of the sample is taken by the ten largest. Material: CD8+ T cells from peripheral blood mononuclear cells, obtained in the third trimester of pregnancy. These TCRs come from a female donor with multiple sclerosis, enrolled in a pregnancy study.

This chain links TRBV30 with TRBJ1-2; no clear D. Trimming removed 7 bases at V and 6 bases at J, with 21 bases between. CDR1 is GTSNPN, CDR2 SVGIG, per germline (reference sequence). This CDR3 is built from 14 residues. This CDR3 is CASLKNPKLDGYTF. CDR3 DNA sequence: TGTGCCTCCCTAAAAAACCCAAAGTTGGATGGCTACACCTTC.

V gene TRBV5-6 combines with J gene TRBJ2-3, with D unclear. Germline CDR1 SGHDT, CDR2 YYEEEE. The V end was cut by 3 bases, the J end by 7 bases, with 9 bases between. The CDR3 is 12 amino acids. The CDR3 reads CASSSEWNTQYF. CDR3 DNA: TGTGCCAGCAGCTCGGAGTGGAATACGCAGTATTTT.

The J gene is TRBJ2-1, the V gene TRBV27; 9 nucleotides agree with TRBD2. V dropped 4 bases and J dropped 8; count of bases not matched to a gene: 12. Per germline, CDR1 MNHEY and CDR2 SMNVEV (reference sequence). This CDR3 comprises 16 residues. The CDR3 DNA reads TGTGCCAGCAGTTGGGGGGGGACTAGCCTTCCGGATGAGCAGTTCTTC. This codes for CASSWGGTSLPDEQFF.

Points on this clone: Other DNA variants within this sample encode the same CDR3. CDR3 bases: TGTGCCAGCAGCTCCCCAGGGTTTCAAGAGACCCAGTACTTC. This gives the protein CASSSPGFQETQYF. J is TRBJ2-5 and V is TRBV7-9, with a weak D call TRBD1 (5 bases). The CDR3 loop spans 14 amino acids. V lost 4 bases and J lost 2, with 11 bases in between. Looked up from germline, CDR1 is SEHNR and CDR2 is FQNEAQ (reference sequence).

This clone appeared a single time. The V and J genes are TRBV7-9 and TRBJ2-7; possible D gene TRBD1, 6 bases. The CDR3 length is 15 residues. Deletions cut 5 bases from V and 1 base from J, with 15 bases between. Germline assignment: CDR1 SEHNR and CDR2 FQNEAQ (reference sequence). The CDR3 loop reads CASSTRDRRSYEQYF. Written as DNA, the CDR3 is TGTGCCAGCAGCACCCGAGACAGGCGGTCCTACGAGCAGTACTTC.

The chain recombines TRBV2 with TRBJ2-7, with 7 positions matching TRBD2. In germline, CDR1 is SNHLY, CDR2 FYNNEI. V was clipped by 10 bases and J by 0 bases; unmatched bases: 9. There are 14 residues in the CDR3. CDR3 in amino acids: CATARGVSSYEQYF. CDR3 nucleotides: TGTGCCACGGCCCGGGGGGTAAGCTCCTACGAGCAGTACTTC.

The CDR3, as DNA: TGTGCCACCAGCAGAGGAGGGACATATTCCTACAATGAGCAGTTCTTC. Its translation is CATSRGGTYSYNEQFF. The chain couples TRBV15 to TRBJ2-1; tentatively, D is TRBD1 (6 bases). Per the germline V gene, CDR1 is LNHNV and CDR2 is YYDKDF (reference sequence). V was clipped by 1 base and J by 1 base, with 11 bases between them. The CDR3 runs 16 residues.

J is TRBJ1-1 and V is TRBV6-1; 8 bases agree with TRBD1. Trimming at V came to 4 bases and at J to 0 bases, leaving 13 bases not matched to a gene. This CDR3 has 18 residues. Germline values: CDR1 MNHNS, CDR2 SASEGT. The CDR3 sequence is CASSGTGSGFGMNTEAFF. CDR3 DNA sequence: TGTGCCAGCAGTGGGACAGGGTCGGGGTTTGGAATGAACACTGAAGCTTTCTTT.

The V call is TRBV7-9, the J call TRBJ2-7, with D perhaps TRBD1 (6 bases). This CDR3 spans 13 amino acids. V lost 5 bases to trimming and J lost 1 base, with 9 bases between them. Germline assignment: CDR1 SEHNR and CDR2 FQNEAQ (reference sequence). The CDR3 bases are TGTGCCAGCAGCCCAGGGGAATCCTACGAGCAGTACTTC. It codes for CASSPGESYEQYF.

This chain joins TRBV7-9 and TRBJ2-7, with a tentative D call TRBD1 (6 bases). The V gene's germline CDR1 is SEHNR and CDR2 FQNEAQ (reference sequence). This CDR3 is built from 16 residues. Trimming pared 2 bases from V and 5 bases from J, leaving 19 bases between. The chain's CDR3 is CASSLMPPGVRNEQYF. The CDR3 bases are TGTGCCAGCAGCTTAATGCCGCCAGGGGTAAGGAACGAGCAGTACTTC.

The chain has TRBV9 and TRBJ1-2, with D hard to call. From germline, CDR1 is SGDLS and CDR2 YYNGEE. V was trimmed by 4 bases and J by 10 bases, leaving 8 bases between them. This CDR3 is 10 amino acids long. This CDR3 reads CASSRLYYTF. The CDR3 region has the DNA TGTGCCAGCAGCAGACTTTACTACACCTTC. The full variable domain, in which reference TRBV9 and TRBJ1-2 provide the parts outside the CDR3, is DSGVTQTPKHLITATGQRVTLRCSPRSGDLSVYWYQQSLDQGLQFLIQYYNGEERAKGNILERFSAQQFPDLHSELNLSSLELGDSALYFCASSRLYYTFGSGTRLTVV.

A single count supports this clone. V is TRBV18 and J is TRBJ2-1; TRBD1 matches 7 bases. Germline values: CDR1 KGHSH, CDR2 LQKENI. The V segment lost 3 bases and the J segment 7 bases; nucleotides outside the gene matches: 6. The CDR3 has 14 residues. The CDR3 is CASSPLDRENEQFF. The CDR3 nucleotides are TGTGCCAGCTCACCTCTAGACAGGGAGAATGAGCAGTTCTTC.

The table lists this clone with a count of one. This chain links TRBV27 with TRBJ2-3; D gene ambiguous. V gave up 5 bases and J gave up 2 bases, with 5 bases separating them. CDR3 length: 12 amino acids. Germline CDR1 and CDR2: MNHEY and SMNVEV (reference sequence). The CDR3: CASSVNTDTQYF. For the CDR3, the DNA is TGTGCCAGCAGTGTAAACACAGATACGCAGTATTTT.